The clone carrying this T cell receptor (beta chain) was detected many times. The antigen remains undetermined. The time point here: pre-sensitization, week 0. Noted treatment: therapeutic diphenylcyclopropenone sensitization with weekly scalp DPC. The V end lost 6 bases, the J end lost 0 bases, and 8 bases lay between the germline ends. The CDR3 extends over 13 amino acids. Germline CDR1 is MNHEY and CDR2 is SVGAGI. The sample comes from a study of human T cells and chemical hapten exposure. Regarding the study as a whole: As the donors had alopecia, their immune response may differ from healthy people's.

Each CDR3 protein is one row after TCRdb ran MiXCR on the RACE reads. Seen here are tens of thousands of distinct CDR3 sequences, around 6.6% observed once, and the top ten hold around 1.6%. The starting material was whole blood, obtained in connection with sensitization to the hapten diphenylcyclopropenone (DPC). The genes are TRBV6-5 and TRBJ1-2, with unresolved D. The origin of this receptor is a woman aged 25 to 45 with alopecia areata. Some clones in this sample may be carry-over from other donors' samples. CDR3 DNA sequence: TGTGCCAGCAGGCTACTTACTAACTATGGCTACACCTTC. As protein: CASRLLTNYGYTF.